These 27 T cell receptor beta chains share one sample of origin, sequenced in a study of blood T cell repertoires in COVID-19. Here immunoSEQ multiplex PCR was the method, and the copy in TCRdb shows in-frame clones only, minus some. This repertoire shows about 73,000 clones, approximately 80% found once; its top ten account for less than 8%. The specimen sequenced was peripheral blood. These TCRs come from a woman aged 60 to 75 with acute or convalescent COVID-19.

This clone was seen only once. The chain combines TRBV2 with TRBJ2-3; 9 bases agree with TRBD1. This CDR3 is 15 amino acids long. Germline lookup yields CDR1 SNHLY and CDR2 FYNNEI. With V trimmed by 6 bases and J by 1 base, 5 bases remained unmatched. CDR3 nucleotide sequence: TGTGCCAGCAGGGGACAGGGAACAGGCACAGATACGCAGTATTTT. Translation gives CASRGQGTGTDTQYF.

This chain connects TRBV5-4 to TRBJ2-7; tentatively, D is TRBD1 (6 bases). This CDR3 contains 14 residues. The germline gives CDR1 SGHNT, CDR2 YYREEE (reference sequence). V was shortened by 3 bases and J by 2 bases, with 12 bases between the two germline ends. CDR3 protein: CASSSYRAPYEQYF. The CDR3 nucleotides read TGTGCCAGCAGCTCTTACAGGGCCCCCTACGAGCAGTACTTC.

This chain links TRBV27 with TRBJ1-2; no firm D call. The germline CDR1 and CDR2 sequences are MNHEY and SMNVEV (reference sequence). With 3 bases removed from V and 3 bases from J, the gap between germline ends came to 8 bases. This CDR3 spans 13 amino acids. The CDR3 loop reads CASSFAGYYGYTF. The CDR3 DNA is TGTGCCAGCAGTTTCGCGGGATACTATGGCTACACCTTC.

The chain carries TRBV5-6 and TRBJ1-1; D perhaps matches TRBD1 (5 bases). Trimming stripped 4 bases from V and 2 bases from J, with 15 bases between. CDR3 size: 15 residues. Germline V gene sequence: CDR1 SGHDT, CDR2 YYEEEE. CDR3 nucleotide sequence: TGTGCCAGCAGCCCCCCCCTGGGACTTAACACTGAAGCTTTCTTT. Protein: CASSPPLGLNTEAFF.

The chain recombines TRBV19 with TRBJ1-5; TRBD1 aligns across 7 bases. This CDR3 is built from 14 residues. CDR1 and CDR2 from the germline V gene are LNHDA and SQIVND (reference sequence). V shed 3 bases, J shed 9 bases, and the junction held 8 bases outside the gene matches. In DNA form, the CDR3 reads TGTGCCAGTAGTATCTCCCAGGGGGGTGGGCCCCAGCATTTT. As protein: CASSISQGGGPQHF. Combining the CDR3 with reference TRBV19 and TRBJ1-5 gives the whole variable domain DGGITQSPKYLFRKEGQNVTLSCEQNLNHDAMYWYRQDPGQGLRLIYYSQIVNDFQKGDIAEGYSVSREKKESFPLTVTSAQKNPTAFYLCASSISQGGGPQHFGDGTRLSIL.

V is TRBV7-9 and J is TRBJ2-1; 11 positions agree with TRBD1. The trim removed 3 bases at V and 9 bases at J, leaving 13 bases unmatched. From germline, CDR1 is SEHNR and CDR2 FQNEAQ (reference sequence). There are 17 residues in the CDR3. The CDR3 region has the DNA TGTGCCAGCAGCTTCGCTCCCCGGGACAGGGGGTATCCTGAGCAGTTCTTC. It yields the protein CASSFAPRDRGYPEQFF.

The chain uses TRBV5-4 and TRBJ2-7, with D possibly being TRBD1 (6 bases). The germline CDR1 and CDR2 sequences are SGHNT and YYREEE (reference sequence). The CDR3 extends over 15 amino acids. Trimming took 4 bases from V and 3 from J, leaving 17 bases between them. CDR3 DNA: TGTGCCAGCAGCCCGCCCAACAGGGCCATCTACGAGCAGTACTTC. Translation gives CASSPPNRAIYEQYF.

The CDR3 DNA reads TGTGCCAGCAGTTCGGATCGGAGGGCTGAAGCTTTCTTT. It codes for CASSSDRRAEAFF. The chain uses TRBV6-5 and TRBJ1-1; D is uncertain. Germline V gene data show CDR1 as MNHEY and CDR2 as SVGAGI. This CDR3 has 13 residues. V was clipped by 4 bases and J by 6 bases, with 12 bases between them.

V is TRBV4-1 and J is TRBJ1-2; the match to TRBD1 covers 7 bases. This CDR3 contains 15 residues. Per the germline V gene, CDR1 is MGHRA and CDR2 is YSYEKL. V dropped 3 bases and J dropped 4; count of bases not matched to a gene: 8. The CDR3 loop is CASSQSLTGIYGYTF. DNA for the CDR3: TGCGCCAGCAGCCAGTCCTTGACAGGGATCTATGGCTACACCTTC.

This clone was observed once. The chain combines TRBV5-1 with TRBJ2-6; D is unresolved. The CDR3 has 16 residues. Trimming stripped 0 bases from V and 2 bases from J, with 9 bases between. The germline V gene encodes CDR1 SGHRS and CDR2 YFSETQ. In nucleotides, the CDR3 is TGCGCCAGCAGCTTGGACATTTCAACTGGGGCCAACGTCCTGACTTTC. Translated: CASSLDISTGANVLTF.

The genes are TRBV3-1 (or the pseudogene TRBV3-2) and TRBJ2-7, with TRBD1 identical over 9 bases. CDR1 LGHDT and CDR2 YNNKEL come from the germline V gene (reference sequence). The CDR3 runs to 14 residues. J lost 4 bases, V lost 5 bases, and 6 bases had no gene match. CDR3 DNA: TGTGCCAGCAGCTACCGGGACAGGGTTTACGAGCAGTACTTC. This codes for CASSYRDRVYEQYF.

This clone was observed once. This chain joins TRBV3-1 (or the pseudogene TRBV3-2) and TRBJ2-1; unclear D gene. This CDR3 region has 11 residues. Germline values: CDR1 LGHDT, CDR2 YNNKEL (reference sequence). The V end lost 3 bases, the J end lost 10 bases, and 7 bases lay between the germline ends. CDR3 in DNA: TGTGCCAGCAGCCACATCGGGGAGCAGTTCTTC. Translated: CASSHIGEQFF.

Remarks on this clone: Other DNA sequences within the sample encode an identical CDR3. The chain recombines TRBV6-5 with TRBJ2-5; unclear D gene. Per germline, CDR1 MNHEY and CDR2 SVGAGI. V lost 6 bases and J lost 7, with 15 bases in between. This CDR3 comprises 13 residues. The CDR3 DNA reads as TGTGCCAGCAGCCAGACGGCCTCAGGGACCCAGTACTTC. It specifies CASSQTASGTQYF.

This sequence joins TRBV6-5 and TRBJ2-1; 11 bases agree with TRBD2. Germline V CDR1 and CDR2: MNHEY, SVGAGI. V gave up 8 bases and J gave up 8 bases; unmatched junction bases: 5. CDR3 length: 13 residues. CDR3 region: CASSTSGVDEQFF. DNA for the CDR3: TGTGCCAGCTCGACTAGCGGGGTGGATGAGCAGTTCTTC.

The V gene is TRBV9, the J gene TRBJ2-2, with 8 bases matching TRBD2. Looked up from germline, CDR1 is SGDLS and CDR2 is YYNGEE. The CDR3 length is 17 residues. Trimming took 6 bases from V and 0 from J; bases not matched to a gene: 10. In nucleotides, the CDR3 is TGTGCCAGCACCTTAAGGGCTAGCGGGTCGAACACCGGGGAGCTGTTTTTT. Translating it yields CASTLRASGSNTGELFF.

This clone was counted a few times. V and J are TRBV29-1 and TRBJ1-2; D gene uncertain. CDR1 SQVTM and CDR2 ANQGSEA come from the germline V gene. The CDR3 loop spans 14 amino acids. Trimming left V 3 bases short and J 0 bases short, with 11 bases between. Here the CDR3 DNA reads TGCAGCGTTGATTTGGCATCCTCTAACTATGGCTACACCTTC. Encoded protein: CSVDLASSNYGYTF.

This clone was seen more than once but under ten times. The chain joins TRBV29-1 to TRBJ1-4; D might be TRBD1 (6 bases). This CDR3 has 13 residues. Germline loops: CDR1 SQVTM, CDR2 ANQGSEA. V dropped 7 bases and J dropped 8 bases, with 17 bases sitting between them. Here the CDR3 reads CSAHGQRGEKLFF. The CDR3 DNA reads as TGCAGCGCGCACGGACAGCGCGGGGAAAAACTGTTTTTT.

The V call is TRBV10-3, the J call TRBJ2-7, with 7 nucleotides matching TRBD2. This CDR3 region has 16 residues. Germline assignment: CDR1 ENHRY and CDR2 SYGVKD. V shed 4 bases and J 0 bases; nucleotides not matched to a gene: 9. CDR3 nucleotide sequence: TGTGCCATCAGTGGCCAGCGGGGTAGATTCTCCTACGAGCAGTACTTC. This translates into CAISGQRGRFSYEQYF.

The V call is TRBV9, the J call TRBJ1-2; TRBD1 is a possible D gene (5 bases). Trimming cost V 1 base and J 2 bases, with 18 bases left between them. Germline lookup yields CDR1 SGDLS and CDR2 YYNGEE. CDR3 size: 17 residues. The CDR3 loop reads CASSVLGAFYENYGYTF. In DNA, the CDR3 is TGTGCCAGCAGCGTACTAGGGGCCTTCTATGAGAACTATGGCTACACCTTC.

This chain connects TRBV2 to TRBJ2-3, with a tentative D call TRBD1 (6 bases). CDR1 and CDR2 (germline): SNHLY, FYNNEI. This CDR3 is 14 amino acids long. V dropped 4 bases and J dropped 3 bases, with 11 bases sitting between them. The CDR3 bases are TGTGCCAGCAGTGCACAGGGATGGACAGATACGCAGTATTTT. Its protein is CASSAQGWTDTQYF.

In its sample, this clone was seen many times. The chain has TRBV30 and TRBJ1-2; no clear D gene. The CDR3 totals 14 residues. From germline, CDR1 is GTSNPN and CDR2 SVGIG (reference sequence). V was trimmed by 1 base and J by 3 bases, leaving 12 bases between them. As DNA, the CDR3 is TGTGCCTGGAGTGCTGACACCTATTACTATGGCTACACCTTC. This sequence encodes CAWSADTYYYGYTF.

In this sample, this clone turned up many times. In DNA form, the CDR3 reads TGTGCCAGCAGCCAGGCCAGGGGTTTTGAAAAACTGTTTTTT. Translated: CASSQARGFEKLFF. The genes are TRBV14 and TRBJ1-4; D possibly corresponds to TRBD1 (6 bases). The germline V and J ends were trimmed by 3 bases and 7 bases, with 12 bases remaining between them. Germline CDR1 reads SGHDN; CDR2 reads FVKESK. The CDR3 is 14 residues long.

V and J are TRBV11-2 and TRBJ1-2, with 9 bases aligning to TRBD1. Germline CDR1 and CDR2: SGHAT and FQNNGV. Trimming cost V 6 bases and J 1 base; bases outside gene matches: 9. This CDR3 is 16 amino acids long. CDR3 sequence (DNA): TGTGCCAGCAGGAAAAATCCGGGACAGGGTAACTATGGCTACACCTTC. It codes for CASRKNPGQGNYGYTF.

The chain uses TRBV29-1 and TRBJ2-2; perhaps TRBD2 as D (6 bases). The germline CDR1 and CDR2 sequences are SQVTM and ANQGSEA. The ends were cut back, 7 bases at V and 5 bases at J, with 11 bases in the middle. CDR3 length: 12 amino acids. Here the CDR3 reads CSAGERTGELFF. CDR3 coding DNA: TGCAGCGCGGGAGAGAGAACCGGGGAGCTGTTTTTT.

The genes are TRBV6-5 and TRBJ2-3; no firm D call. Germline V lookup: CDR1 MNHEY, CDR2 SVGAGI. V lost 4 bases and J lost 6, with 5 bases in between. The CDR3 runs 11 residues. This CDR3 is CASSLSDTQYF. In DNA, the CDR3 is TGTGCCAGCAGTTTAAGCGATACGCAGTATTTT.

This chain links TRBV18 with TRBJ1-2; D ambiguous. CDR3 length: 14 residues. The V end lost 3 bases, the J end lost 4 bases, and 12 bases lay between the germline ends. The germline V gene has CDR1 KGHSH and CDR2 LQKENI. CDR3 amino acids: CASSPSPGFYGYTF. The CDR3 DNA sequence: TGTGCCAGCTCACCTTCACCGGGTTTCTATGGCTACACCTTC.

This clone was detected a few times. V gene TRBV25-1 combines with J gene TRBJ2-7; the match to TRBD1 covers 8 bases. The trim removed 4 bases at V and 3 bases at J, leaving 5 bases unmatched. Germline loops: CDR1 MGHDK, CDR2 SYGVNS. The CDR3 covers 14 residues. The chain's CDR3 is CASSGGTGLYEQYF. The CDR3 coding sequence is TGTGCCAGCAGTGGGGGGACAGGACTCTACGAGCAGTACTTC.